This TCR beta chain was retrieved from a study of beta chain features in type 1 diabetes. A remark on this clone: Its antigen is undetermined.

Expressed TCRB transcripts were sequenced because the entire RNA isolate underwent reverse transcription. Repertoires were generated with immunoSEQ multiplex PCR, while TCRdb's copy carries only in-frame clones and drops some. This sample has under 400,000 clones, with roughly 12% found just once. The study, taken as a whole, reports: Type 1 diabetes patients showed a moderate but significant shortening of TCRB CDR3s in all four CD4+ subsets.

The clonotype comes from a young woman with type 1 diabetes. Material: naive CD4+ T cells from blood.

The CDR3 here is CASSQLAGGYEQYF. Written as DNA, the CDR3 is TGTGCCAGCAGCCAACTAGCGGGAGGCTACGAGCAGTACTTC. This sequence joins TRBV6-5 and TRBJ2-7, with TRBD2 identical over 12 bases. The CDR3 extends over 14 amino acids. J was trimmed by 3 bases and V by 6 bases; bases with no gene match: 3. The V gene's germline CDR1 is MNHEY and CDR2 SVGAGI.